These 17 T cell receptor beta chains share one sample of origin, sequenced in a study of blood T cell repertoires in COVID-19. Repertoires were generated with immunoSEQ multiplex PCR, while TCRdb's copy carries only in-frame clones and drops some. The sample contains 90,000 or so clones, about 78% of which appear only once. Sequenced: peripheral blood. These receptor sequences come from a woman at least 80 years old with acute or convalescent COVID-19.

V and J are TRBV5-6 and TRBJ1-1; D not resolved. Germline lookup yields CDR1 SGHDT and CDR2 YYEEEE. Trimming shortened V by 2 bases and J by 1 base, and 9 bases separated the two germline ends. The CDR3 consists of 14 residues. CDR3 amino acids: CASSFGLRNTEAFF. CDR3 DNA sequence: TGTGCCAGCAGCTTTGGACTTCGGAACACTGAAGCTTTCTTT.

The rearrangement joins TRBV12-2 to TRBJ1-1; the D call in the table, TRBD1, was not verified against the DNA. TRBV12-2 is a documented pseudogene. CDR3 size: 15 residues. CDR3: CASRFGQGLFSEAFF. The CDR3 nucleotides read TGTGCAAGTCGCTTTGGACAGGGGTTGTTCTCTGAAGCTTTCTTT.

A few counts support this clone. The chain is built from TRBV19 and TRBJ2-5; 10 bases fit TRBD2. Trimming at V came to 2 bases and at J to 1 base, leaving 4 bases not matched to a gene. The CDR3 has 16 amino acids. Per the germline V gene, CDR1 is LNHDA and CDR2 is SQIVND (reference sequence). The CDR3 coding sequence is TGTGCCAGTAGTATAACCCCTAGCGGGGGCCAAGAGACCCAGTACTTC. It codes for CASSITPSGGQETQYF.

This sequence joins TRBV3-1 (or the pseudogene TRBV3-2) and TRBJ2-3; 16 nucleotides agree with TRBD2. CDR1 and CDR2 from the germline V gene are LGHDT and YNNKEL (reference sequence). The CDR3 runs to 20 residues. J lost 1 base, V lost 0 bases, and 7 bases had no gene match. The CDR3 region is CASSQDSGLAGGPRTDTQYF. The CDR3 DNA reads TGTGCCAGCAGCCAAGACTCGGGACTAGCGGGGGGGCCTCGCACAGATACGCAGTATTTT.

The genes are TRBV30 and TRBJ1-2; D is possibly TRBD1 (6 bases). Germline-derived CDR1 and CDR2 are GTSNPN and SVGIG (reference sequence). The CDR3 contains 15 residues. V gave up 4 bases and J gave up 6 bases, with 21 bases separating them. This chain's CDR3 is CAWTRGLRQGNGYTF. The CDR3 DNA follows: TGTGCCTGGACTCGAGGACTCCGGCAGGGGAATGGCTACACCTTC.

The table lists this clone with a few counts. The CDR3 region has the DNA TGTGCCAGCAGCCAAACAGGGACCGGGTTCACCTTC. The encoded protein is CASSQTGTGFTF. The rearrangement uses TRBV3-1 (or the pseudogene TRBV3-2) and TRBJ1-2; a possible D gene is TRBD1 (6 bases). This CDR3 region has 12 residues. Per germline, CDR1 LGHDT and CDR2 YNNKEL (reference sequence). V gave up 2 bases and J gave up 13 bases, with 14 bases separating them.

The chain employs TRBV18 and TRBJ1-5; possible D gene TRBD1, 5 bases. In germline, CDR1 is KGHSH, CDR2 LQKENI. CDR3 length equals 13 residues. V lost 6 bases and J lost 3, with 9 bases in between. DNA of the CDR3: TGTGCCAGCTCCGGACATTACAATCAGCCCCAGCATTTT. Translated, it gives CASSGHYNQPQHF.

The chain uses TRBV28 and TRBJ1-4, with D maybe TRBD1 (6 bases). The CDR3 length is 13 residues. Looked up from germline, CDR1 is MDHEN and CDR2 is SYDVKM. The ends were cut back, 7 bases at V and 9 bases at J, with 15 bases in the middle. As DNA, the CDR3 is TGTGCCAGCACCCCCGGAGGACAGCAAAAACTGTTTTTT. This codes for CASTPGGQQKLFF.

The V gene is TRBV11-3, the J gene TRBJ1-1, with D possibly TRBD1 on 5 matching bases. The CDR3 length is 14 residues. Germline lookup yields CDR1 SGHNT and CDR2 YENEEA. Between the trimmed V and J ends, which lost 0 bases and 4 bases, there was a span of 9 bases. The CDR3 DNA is TGTGCCAGCAGCTTAGAAGGGGTGGGCACTGAAGCTTTCTTT. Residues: CASSLEGVGTEAFF.

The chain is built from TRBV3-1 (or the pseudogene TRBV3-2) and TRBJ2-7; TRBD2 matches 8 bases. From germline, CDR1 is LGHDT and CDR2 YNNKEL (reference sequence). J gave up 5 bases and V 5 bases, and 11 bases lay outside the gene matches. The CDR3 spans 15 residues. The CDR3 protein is CASSVTGTRENEQYF. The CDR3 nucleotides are TGTGCCAGCAGCGTAACCGGGACTAGAGAGAACGAGCAGTACTTC.

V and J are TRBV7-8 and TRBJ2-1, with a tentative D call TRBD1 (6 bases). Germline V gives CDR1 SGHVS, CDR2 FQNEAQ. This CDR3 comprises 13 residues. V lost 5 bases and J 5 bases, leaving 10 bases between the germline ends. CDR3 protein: CASSGQFDNEQFF. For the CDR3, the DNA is TGTGCCAGCAGCGGACAGTTCGACAATGAGCAGTTCTTC.

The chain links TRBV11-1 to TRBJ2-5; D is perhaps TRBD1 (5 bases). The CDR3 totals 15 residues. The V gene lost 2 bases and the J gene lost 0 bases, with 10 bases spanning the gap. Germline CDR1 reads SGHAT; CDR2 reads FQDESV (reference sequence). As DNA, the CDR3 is TGTGCCAGCAGCTTATCCGGACACTACCAAGAGACCCAGTACTTC. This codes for CASSLSGHYQETQYF.

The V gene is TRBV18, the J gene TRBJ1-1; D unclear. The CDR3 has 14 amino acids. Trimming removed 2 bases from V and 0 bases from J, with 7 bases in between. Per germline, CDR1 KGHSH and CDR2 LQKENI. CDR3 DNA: TGTGCCAGCTCACCAATAATATTGAACACTGAAGCTTTCTTT. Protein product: CASSPIILNTEAFF.

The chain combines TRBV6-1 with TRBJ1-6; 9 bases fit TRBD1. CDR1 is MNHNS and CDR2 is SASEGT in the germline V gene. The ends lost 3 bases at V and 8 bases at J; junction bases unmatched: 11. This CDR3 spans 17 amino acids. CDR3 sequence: CASSERKRRTGDSPLHF. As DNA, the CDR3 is TGTGCCAGCAGTGAGAGGAAGCGACGGACAGGGGATTCACCCCTCCACTTT.

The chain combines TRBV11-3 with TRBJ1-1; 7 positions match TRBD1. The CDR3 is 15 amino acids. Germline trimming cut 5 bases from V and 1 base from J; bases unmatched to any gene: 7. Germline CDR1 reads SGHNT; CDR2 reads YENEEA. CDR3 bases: TGTGCCAGCAGCCATCCCGGGACAGCGAACACTGAAGCTTTCTTT. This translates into CASSHPGTANTEAFF.

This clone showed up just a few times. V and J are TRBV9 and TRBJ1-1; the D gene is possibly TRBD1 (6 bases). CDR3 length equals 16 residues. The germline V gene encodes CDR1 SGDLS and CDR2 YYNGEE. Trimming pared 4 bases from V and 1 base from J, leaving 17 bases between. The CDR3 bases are TGTGCCAGCAGCCCCGGGGGGGCCAGGGGGAACACTGAAGCTTTCTTT. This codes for CASSPGGARGNTEAFF.

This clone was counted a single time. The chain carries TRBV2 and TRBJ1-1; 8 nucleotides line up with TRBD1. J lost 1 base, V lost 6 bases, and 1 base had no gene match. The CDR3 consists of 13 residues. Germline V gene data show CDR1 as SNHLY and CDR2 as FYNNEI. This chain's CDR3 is CASSGQGNTEAFF. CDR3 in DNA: TGTGCCAGCAGCGGACAGGGGAACACTGAAGCTTTCTTT.